This T cell receptor beta chain was identified during a study of blood T cell repertoires in COVID-19. As for the study in general: COVID-19 samples, acute and convalescent, were from the United States, Italy and Spain.

As originally analysed: Reference gene primers were amplified, and this amplification served to estimate nucleated cell counts. Some clones are missing from TCRdb's copy, which holds only in-frame ones; the method was immunoSEQ multiplex PCR. V and J calls and clone size follow that table, whereas D and trimming were derived from the DNA. The sample has around 140,000 clones, more than 75% seen once. Sequences were obtained from peripheral blood. The clonotype was recovered from a man aged 50-59 years who had recovered from COVID-19.

CDR3 amino acids: CASSLQRGHVEQFF. The CDR3 DNA reads as TGCGCCAGCAGCTTGCAGCGGGGGCACGTAGAGCAGTTCTTC. This chain connects TRBV5-1 to TRBJ2-1; 8 bases fit TRBD2. With 1 base clipped from V and 10 bases from J, the junction kept 7 bases outside the gene matches. The CDR3 is 14 residues long. Germline V lookup: CDR1 SGHRS, CDR2 YFSETQ.